The clone carrying this TCR beta chain was seen at least ten times. MiXCR, run by TCRdb on the 5' RACE reads, gives a single entry per CDR3 protein. The table lists 97,000 or so distinct CDR3 sequences, around 13% of them singletons, with approximately 6% in the top ten. This sample is part of a study of early T cells in non-severe SARS-CoV-2 infection. The germline V gene has CDR1 DFQATT and CDR2 SNEGSKA (reference sequence). This CDR3 is 12 amino acids long. The J segment lost 6 bases and the V segment lost 5 bases, leaving 4 bases of the junction unmatched. Sequenced input: whole blood. The chain couples TRBV20-1 to TRBJ2-3; 8 bases line up with TRBD2. The source is an adult who was a healthcare worker with PCR-confirmed SARS-CoV-2 infection or an uninfected control (not recorded which). The CDR3 region has the DNA TGCAGTGCTCTCGGACTAGCCGATACGCAGTATTTT. This codes for CSALGLADTQYF.